This record looks at one T cell receptor (beta chain) sequence and its context. A junction boundary mismatches the germline segment, possibly from a read error. The data originate from a study of early stage breast cancer tumors. Here immunoSEQ multiplex PCR was the method, and the copy in TCRdb shows in-frame clones only, minus some. The sample lists about 50,000 clones, about 83% occurring once. Germline lookup yields CDR1 SGHAT and CDR2 FQNNGV. The CDR3 length is 13 residues. The sequence was collected from a person in their twenties or thirties with breast cancer. Sequenced sample: blood. The chain has TRBV11-2 and TRBJ2-1, with D possibly being TRBD2 (6 bases). The CDR3 spells CASSQGGGTRPLF. The DNA of the CDR3 is TGTGCCAGCAGCCAGGGAGGAGGGACCCGACCTCTCTTC.